The sequence of this TCR beta chain was determined in a study of shared clonotypes between healthy human individuals. Whole-study context: CD4 naive and CD4 memory each took three plates per donor, while CD8 naive took two and CD8 memory one.

Trimming stripped 3 bases from V and 2 bases from J, with 14 bases between. The CDR3 sequence is 16 residues long. Looked up from germline, CDR1 is LNHDA and CDR2 is SQIVND (reference sequence). Comment on this clone: Antigen specificity is unknown.

Some clones are missing from TCRdb's copy, which holds only in-frame ones; the method was immunoSEQ multiplex PCR. The data contain under 1,900,000 clones, less than 99% of them singletons. Study-level points and caveats: Investigators expected sequencing depth to affect clonotype sharing among donors.

This sequence originates from a man younger than 45 in good health. Input material: naive CD4+ T cells sorted from blood. Subset in this sample: CD45RA+ positively selected. The chain joins TRBV19 to TRBJ2-1; tentatively, D is TRBD2 (6 bases). The CDR3 is CASSIRAGTTYNEQFF. CDR3 coding DNA: TGTGCCAGTAGTATCCGGGCGGGAACGACCTACAATGAGCAGTTCTTC.